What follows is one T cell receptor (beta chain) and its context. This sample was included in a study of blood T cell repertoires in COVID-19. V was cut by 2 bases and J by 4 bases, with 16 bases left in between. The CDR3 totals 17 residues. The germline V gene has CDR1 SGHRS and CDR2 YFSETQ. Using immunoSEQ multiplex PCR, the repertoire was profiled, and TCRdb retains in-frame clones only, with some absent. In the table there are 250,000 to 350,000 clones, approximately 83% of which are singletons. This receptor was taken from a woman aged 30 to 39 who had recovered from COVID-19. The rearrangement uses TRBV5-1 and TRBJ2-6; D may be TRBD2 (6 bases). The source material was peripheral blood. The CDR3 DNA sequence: TGCGCCAGCAGCTTAGTGCGGGGCCCAGAGGGGGCCAACGTCCTGACTTTC. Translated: CASSLVRGPEGANVLTF.